These T cell receptor beta chains were read from a single sample in a study of Tregs in tolerant kidney transplant recipients. The method was immunoSEQ multiplex PCR; TCRdb's version includes in-frame clones alone and lacks a portion of them. Of fewer than 60,000 clones listed, approximately 91% are singletons. Sequencing used CD8+ T cells from blood (PBMCs), obtained 24 months after the transplant. The receptors come from a human patient who received a combined kidney and bone marrow transplant. Some of these T cells may belong to the graft donor. Each CDR3 is given with its conserved first and last residue. A D gene is named only where the DNA matches it firmly. Only part of the rows carry a size: once, few, many, or a class if the clone is expanded.

j_call: TRBJ1-2
v_call: TRBV14
d_call: -
clone_size: -
cdr3_aa: CASSQDSRGNYGYTF
cdr3_nt: TGTGCCAGCAGCCAAGATTCTAGGGGGAACTATGGCTACACCTTC

j_call: TRBJ1-1
v_call: TRBV9
d_call: -
clone_size: -
cdr3_aa: CASSVGPNTEAFF
cdr3_nt: TGTGCCAGCAGCGTAGGGCCAAACACTGAAGCTTTCTTT

j_call: TRBJ1-2
v_call: TRBV13
d_call: -
clone_size: -
cdr3_aa: CASSFYQKGYTF
cdr3_nt: TGTGCCAGCAGCTTTTATCAGAAGGGCTACACCTTC

j_call: TRBJ2-3
v_call: TRBV12-5
d_call: TRBD2
clone_size: few
cdr3_aa: CASGPLAGKVTDTQYF
cdr3_nt: TGTGCTAGTGGCCCCCTAGCGGGAAAGGTGACAGATACGCAGTATTTT

j_call: TRBJ2-1
v_call: TRBV13
d_call: TRBD2
clone_size: once
cdr3_aa: CASSATGLAGEDNEQFF
cdr3_nt: TGTGCCAGCAGCGCTACCGGCCTAGCGGGAGAAGACAATGAGCAGTTCTTC

j_call: TRBJ2-5
v_call: TRBV5-6
d_call: -
clone_size: -
cdr3_aa: CASSLTGAETQYF
cdr3_nt: TGTGCCAGCAGCTTGACGGGAGCGGAGACCCAGTACTTC

j_call: TRBJ2-7
v_call: TRBV19
d_call: -
clone_size: once
cdr3_aa: CASSIVQGSYEQYF
cdr3_nt: TGTGCCAGTAGTATAGTTCAGGGGAGCTACGAGCAGTACTTC

j_call: TRBJ2-1
v_call: TRBV9
d_call: TRBD2
clone_size: -
cdr3_aa: CASSVGAGGFYNEQFF
cdr3_nt: TGTGCCAGCAGCGTAGGAGCGGGAGGGTTCTACAATGAGCAGTTCTTC

j_call: TRBJ1-6
v_call: TRBV27
d_call: TRBD1
clone_size: -
cdr3_aa: CASSQPGQGMVGNSPLHF
cdr3_nt: TGTGCCAGCAGTCAACCGGGACAGGGGATGGTTGGGAATTCACCCCTCCACTTT

j_call: TRBJ1-1
v_call: TRBV7-4
d_call: TRBD1
clone_size: -
cdr3_aa: CASSLISGWQGGRETEAFF
cdr3_nt: TGTGCCAGCAGCTTAATAAGTGGATGGCAGGGGGGTCGGGAGACTGAAGCTTTCTTT

j_call: TRBJ2-1
v_call: TRBV5-1
d_call: -
clone_size: -
cdr3_aa: CASSLAVSLSSYNEQFF
cdr3_nt: TGCGCCAGCAGCTTGGCCGTCTCCTTGAGCTCCTACAATGAGCAGTTCTTC

j_call: TRBJ2-1
v_call: TRBV9
d_call: TRBD2
clone_size: -
cdr3_aa: CASSVELAGGDNEQFF
cdr3_nt: TGTGCCAGCAGCGTAGAACTAGCGGGAGGTGACAATGAGCAGTTCTTC

j_call: TRBJ2-3
v_call: TRBV11-2
d_call: -
clone_size: -
cdr3_aa: CASSLYERGTDTQYF
cdr3_nt: TGTGCCAGCAGCTTATACGAGAGAGGCACAGATACGCAGTATTTT

j_call: TRBJ2-7
v_call: TRBV13
d_call: TRBD2
clone_size: -
cdr3_aa: CASSLGEGLAGRQYF
cdr3_nt: TGTGCCAGCAGCTTAGGCGAGGGACTAGCGGGACGGCAGTACTTC

j_call: TRBJ1-3
v_call: TRBV4-1
d_call: -
clone_size: -
cdr3_aa: CASSQDGTGSGNTIYF
cdr3_nt: TGCGCCAGCAGCCAAGATGGAACAGGGTCTGGAAACACCATATATTTT

j_call: TRBJ2-7
v_call: TRBV7-9
d_call: TRBD1
clone_size: -
cdr3_aa: CASSFLDRVYEQYF
cdr3_nt: TGTGCCAGCAGCTTCCTCGACAGGGTTTACGAGCAGTACTTC

j_call: TRBJ2-2
v_call: TRBV9
d_call: -
clone_size: -
cdr3_aa: CASSPIGVTGELFF
cdr3_nt: TGTGCCAGCAGCCCAATAGGGGTTACCGGGGAGCTGTTTTTT

j_call: TRBJ2-3
v_call: TRBV7-3
d_call: TRBD1
clone_size: -
cdr3_aa: CASSPTGGNTDTQYF
cdr3_nt: TGTGCCAGCAGCCCGACAGGGGGCAACACAGATACGCAGTATTTT

j_call: TRBJ2-7
v_call: TRBV9
d_call: -
clone_size: -
cdr3_aa: CASSVVAGAATYEQYF
cdr3_nt: TGTGCCAGCAGCGTAGTGGCGGGGGCTGCTACCTACGAGCAGTACTTC

j_call: TRBJ2-1
v_call: TRBV6-5
d_call: TRBD2
clone_size: -
cdr3_aa: CASPQTSRNGEQFF
cdr3_nt: TGTGCCAGCCCCCAGACTAGCCGCAACGGTGAGCAGTTCTTC

j_call: TRBJ1-3
v_call: TRBV10-3
d_call: -
clone_size: -
cdr3_aa: CAITPVQGLAGNTIYF
cdr3_nt: TGTGCCATCACTCCTGTCCAGGGACTAGCTGGAAACACCATATATTTT

j_call: TRBJ2-1
v_call: TRBV13
d_call: -
clone_size: -
cdr3_aa: CASGTSTASSYNEQFF
cdr3_nt: TGTGCCAGCGGGACTTCGACAGCAAGCTCCTACAATGAGCAGTTCTTC

j_call: TRBJ2-3
v_call: TRBV19
d_call: TRBD2
clone_size: -
cdr3_aa: CASSDGTSGGAGDTQYF
cdr3_nt: TGTGCCAGTAGTGACGGGACTAGCGGGGGGGCCGGAGATACGCAGTATTTT

j_call: TRBJ1-1
v_call: TRBV2
d_call: -
clone_size: -
cdr3_aa: CEQIAGGARNTEAFF
cdr3_nt: TGTGAGCAGATAGCGGGGGGTGCTCGGAACACTGAAGCTTTCTTT

j_call: TRBJ1-2
v_call: TRBV19
d_call: -
clone_size: -
cdr3_aa: CASSTGQAYGYTF
cdr3_nt: TGTGCCAGTAGTACCGGACAAGCCTATGGCTACACCTTC

j_call: TRBJ1-4
v_call: TRBV27
d_call: TRBD1
clone_size: -
cdr3_aa: CASSKIGTAQELFF
cdr3_nt: TGTGCCAGCAGTAAAATCGGGACAGCCCAAGAACTGTTTTTT

j_call: TRBJ2-7
v_call: TRBV13
d_call: -
clone_size: -
cdr3_aa: CASSPGGQPYEQYF
cdr3_nt: TGTGCCAGCAGCCCGGGGGGCCAGCCCTACGAGCAGTACTTC

j_call: TRBJ1-6
v_call: TRBV30
d_call: -
clone_size: -
cdr3_aa: CAWGSENSYNSPLHF
cdr3_nt: TGTGCCTGGGGGTCGGAGAACTCCTATAATTCACCCCTCCACTTT